Shown below are 3 T cell receptor beta chains from a single sample sequenced in a study of identical twins. TCRdb ran MiXCR on the 5' RACE reads and lists one entry per CDR3 protein. Of 400,000 to 600,000 distinct CDR3 sequences in the sample, approximately 20% are singletons; the top ten hold around 0.5%. The data were also submitted as part of a second study, on yellow fever vaccine responses in identical twins.

Sequencing was carried out using CD4+ T cells sorted from blood. Receptors originate from a woman in her late teens or twenties in good health.

This clonotype was found a few times. The CDR3 protein is CASSYSGGTNEKLFF. The CDR3, as DNA: TGTGCCAGCAGTTACTCGGGAGGGACTAATGAAAAACTGTTTTTT. The chain employs TRBV6-5 and TRBJ1-4; D ambiguous. V lost 0 bases, J lost 2 bases, and 7 bases lay in between. Germline loops: CDR1 MNHEY, CDR2 SVGAGI. This CDR3 spans 15 amino acids.

This clonotype was seen a few times. DNA for the CDR3: TGTGCCAGCAGCCCGCCGGACTGGGAGCAGTTCTTC. It yields the protein CASSPPDWEQFF. V usage is TRBV7-2 and J usage is TRBJ2-1; D may be TRBD2 (5 bases). The CDR3 is 12 residues long. Trimming shortened V by 5 bases and J by 10 bases, and 12 bases separated the two germline ends. Germline assignment: CDR1 SGHTA and CDR2 FQGNSA. The full variable domain, with the rest looked up from reference TRBV7-2 and TRBJ2-1, is GAGVSQSPSNKVTEKGKDVELRCDPISGHTALYWYRQSLGQGLEFLIYFQGNSAPDKSGLPSDRFSAERTGGSVSTLTIQRTQQEDSAVYLCASSPPDWEQFFGPGTRLTVL.

The chain uses TRBV7-2 and TRBJ2-5, with D perhaps being TRBD1 or TRBD2 (6 bases each). V was shortened by 0 bases and J by 5 bases, with 16 bases between the two germline ends. From germline, CDR1 is SGHTA and CDR2 FQGNSA. The CDR3 extends over 16 amino acids. CDR3 region: CASSLARSGARETQYF. The CDR3 nucleotides read TGTGCCAGCAGCTTAGCGCGTTCGGGGGCTAGGGAGACCCAGTACTTC. The full variable domain, in which reference TRBV7-2 and TRBJ2-5 provide the parts outside the CDR3, is GAGVSQSPSNKVTEKGKDVELRCDPISGHTALYWYRQSLGQGLEFLIYFQGNSAPDKSGLPSDRFSAERTGGSVSTLTIQRTQQEDSAVYLCASSLARSGARETQYFGPGTRLLVL.